Listed here are 29 T cell receptor beta chains from one sample, sequenced in a study of CD8 T cells in Susac syndrome. Random hexamers primed reverse transcription of about 0.5 to 1 ug RNA. Via MiXCR, TCRdb re-called the immunoSEQ multiplex PCR reads, giving one row per CDR3 protein. Here the sample spans 150,000 to 200,000 distinct CDR3 sequences, 95% being singletons. Sequencing was carried out using CD8+ T cells from PBMCs. The receptors derive from a human donor with multiple sclerosis.

The chain has TRBV27 and TRBJ1-6; D not resolved. The CDR3 length is 14 residues. Per the germline V gene, CDR1 is MNHEY and CDR2 is SMNVEV (reference sequence). V was pared by 6 bases and J by 1 base, with 7 bases between. The CDR3 sequence is CASSKESYNSPLHF. CDR3 in DNA: TGTGCCAGCAGCAAAGAATCCTATAATTCACCCCTCCACTTT.

The gene calls are TRBV20-1 and TRBJ2-1; D is undetermined. The CDR3 covers 13 residues. Germline V gene lookup returns CDR1 DFQATT and CDR2 SNEGSKA (reference sequence). V dropped 3 bases and J dropped 9 bases, with 15 bases sitting between them. The CDR3 here is CSASLTPSGEQFF. In DNA, the CDR3 is TGCAGTGCTAGTCTGACTCCAAGTGGTGAGCAGTTCTTC.

This clonotype has only a few counts. The rearrangement links TRBV27 to TRBJ2-7, with 9 nucleotides matching TRBD2. V lost 6 bases to trimming and J lost 3 bases; unmatched junction nucleotides: 3. CDR1 is MNHEY, CDR2 SMNVEV, per germline (reference sequence). This CDR3 spans 13 amino acids. Written as DNA, the CDR3 is TGTGCCAGCAGGAAAGCGGGAGGCTACGAGCAGTACTTC. This encodes CASRKAGGYEQYF.

The J gene is TRBJ2-1, the V gene TRBV28; D is perhaps TRBD2 (7 bases). There are 14 residues in the CDR3. Trimming left V 2 bases short and J 8 bases short, with 13 bases between. CDR1 and CDR2 (germline): MDHEN, SYDVKM. CDR3 nucleotides: TGTGCCAGCAGTTTAAGGGGGAGGGCATATGAGCAGTTCTTC. Its translation is CASSLRGRAYEQFF.

The gene calls are TRBV6-5 and TRBJ2-1, with D hard to call. The V and J ends lost 8 bases and 6 bases respectively, with 5 bases between them. The CDR3 extends over 10 amino acids. Germline V lookup: CDR1 MNHEY, CDR2 SVGAGI. Here the CDR3 reads CASGSNEQFF. For the CDR3, the DNA is TGTGCCAGCGGGTCCAATGAGCAGTTCTTC.

This clonotype was seen only once. The chain has TRBV12-3 or TRBV12-4 and TRBJ2-5, with a weak D call TRBD2 (6 bases). CDR3 length: 13 amino acids. V lost 6 bases and J 4 bases, leaving 12 bases between the germline ends. CDR3 sequence (DNA): TGTGCCAGCAGGTGGGGGGTCGGAGAGACCCAGTACTTC. Its translation: CASRWGVGETQYF.

The chain uses TRBV4-1 and TRBJ1-1; D remains unclear. Germline loops: CDR1 MGHRA, CDR2 YSYEKL. The CDR3 totals 14 residues. V was cut by 3 bases and J by 11 bases, with 19 bases left in between. CDR3 protein: CASSHIGQTFGAFF. As DNA, the CDR3 is TGCGCCAGCAGCCATATCGGCCAGACCTTTGGGGCTTTCTTT.

This chain connects TRBV27 to TRBJ1-2; D gene ambiguous. CDR3 length: 15 amino acids. The germline gives CDR1 MNHEY, CDR2 SMNVEV (reference sequence). V was cut by 8 bases and J by 2 bases, with 18 bases left in between. In DNA, the CDR3 is TGTGCCAGCTCTCTCAAAGATGGGATAAACTATGGCTACACCTTC. As protein: CASSLKDGINYGYTF.

The genes are TRBV5-4 and TRBJ1-1; 8 bases fit TRBD1. The V gene end was trimmed by 4 bases and the J gene end by 5 bases; junction bases not matched to a gene: 13. The CDR3 length is 16 residues. Germline V gene sequence: CDR1 SGHNT, CDR2 YYREEE (reference sequence). As DNA, the CDR3 is TGTGCCAGCAGCGTACGACAGGGGAGGGGACTGACTGAAGCTTTCTTT. Its protein product is CASSVRQGRGLTEAFF. Drawing the rest from reference TRBV5-4 and TRBJ1-1, the complete variable domain is ETGVTQSPTHLIKTRGQQVTLRCSSQSGHNTVSWYQQALGQGPQFIFQYYREEENGRGNFPPRFSGLQFPNYSSELNVNALELDDSALYLCASSVRQGRGLTEAFFGQGTRLTVV.

This chain connects TRBV7-2 to TRBJ2-1; 14 nucleotides match TRBD2. The CDR3 contains 14 residues. Trimming took 6 bases from V and 8 from J; bases not matched to a gene: 3. The germline V gene has CDR1 SGHTA and CDR2 FQGNSA. This CDR3 is CASRGTSGRHEQFF. The CDR3 bases are TGTGCCAGCAGGGGGACTAGCGGGAGACATGAGCAGTTCTTC.

J is TRBJ1-5 and V is TRBV2; TRBD1 matches 7 bases. CDR3 length: 15 amino acids. After removal of 6 bases from V and 2 bases from J, the junction contained 7 bases not matched to a gene. Germline V gives CDR1 SNHLY, CDR2 FYNNEI. The CDR3, as DNA: TGTGCCAGCAGGACAGGGAGTGGAGGCAATCAGCCCCAGCATTTT. Its protein product is CASRTGSGGNQPQHF.

This chain links TRBV20-1 with TRBJ2-1; 8 nucleotides align to TRBD2. The CDR3 consists of 14 residues. The germline V gene has CDR1 DFQATT and CDR2 SNEGSKA (reference sequence). The V and J ends lost 1 base and 3 bases, in that order; junction bases with no gene match: 2. The CDR3 reads CSARGAGDYNEQFF. The CDR3 DNA reads TGCAGTGCTAGAGGAGCGGGGGACTACAATGAGCAGTTCTTC.

CDR3 bases: TGTGCCAGCAGTCTTCGGGGACTAGCGGTTCGGGCCACAGATACGCAGTATTTT. Encoded protein: CASSLRGLAVRATDTQYF. The chain couples TRBV3-1 to TRBJ2-3, with 11 bases lining up with TRBD2. The CDR3 loop spans 18 amino acids. Germline lookup yields CDR1 LGHDT and CDR2 YNNKEL (reference sequence). The J segment lost 2 bases and the V segment lost 6 bases, leaving 13 bases of the junction unmatched.

This chain connects TRBV7-6 to TRBJ2-7, with a possible D match to TRBD2 (5 bases). Trimming removed 5 bases from V and 2 bases from J, with 16 bases in between. The CDR3 is 15 amino acids. Germline loops: CDR1 SGHVS, CDR2 FNYEAQ. The CDR3 region has the DNA TGTGCCAGCAGCCTCTCAGCGGATCCTGCCTACGAGCAGTACTTC. Its translation: CASSLSADPAYEQYF.

This rearrangement joins TRBV29-1 to TRBJ1-2; D remains unclear. The CDR3 totals 11 residues. The germline V and J ends were trimmed by 7 bases and 4 bases, with 10 bases remaining between them. Germline lookup yields CDR1 SQVTM and CDR2 ANQGSEA. As DNA, the CDR3 is TGCAGCGCCTCGGGTAGCTATGGCTACACCTTC. It specifies CSASGSYGYTF.

This chain joins TRBV13 and TRBJ1-1; TRBD1 aligns across 7 bases. This CDR3 contains 15 residues. Trimming removed 2 bases from V and 1 base from J; junction bases left unmatched: 4. The germline V gene encodes CDR1 PRHDT and CDR2 FYEKMQ (reference sequence). The CDR3 bases are TGTGCCAGCAGCTTACAGGGGGTGGGGAACACTGAAGCTTTCTTT. Encoded protein: CASSLQGVGNTEAFF.

The chain recombines TRBV7-6 with TRBJ2-3; D ambiguous. In germline, CDR1 is SGHVS, CDR2 FNYEAQ. V lost 1 base, J lost 0 bases, and 11 bases lay in between. The CDR3 consists of 16 residues. CDR3 sequence (DNA): TGTGCCAGCAGCTTAGTACACGTCGTAAGCACAGATACGCAGTATTTT. It specifies CASSLVHVVSTDTQYF.

V gene TRBV27 combines with J gene TRBJ2-1; D gene unclear. The CDR3 contains 13 residues. Germline-derived CDR1 and CDR2 are MNHEY and SMNVEV (reference sequence). Trimming left V 4 bases short and J 8 bases short, with 12 bases between. The CDR3 here is CASSYVGPDEQFF. CDR3 nucleotide sequence: TGTGCCAGCAGTTATGTAGGTCCGGATGAGCAGTTCTTC.

The chain has TRBV7-3 and TRBJ1-2, with D uncertain. The V gene lost 1 base and the J gene lost 8 bases, with 11 bases spanning the gap. This CDR3 spans 13 amino acids. Germline V gene data show CDR1 as SGHTA and CDR2 as FQGTGA. The CDR3 DNA sequence: TGTGCCAGCAGCTTAAAAGAATCTGGCGGCTACACCTTC. As protein: CASSLKESGGYTF.

This clonotype is a singleton in its sample. CDR3: CASSLSWGGHQETQYF. CDR3 DNA sequence: TGTGCCAGCAGTTTAAGTTGGGGGGGACATCAAGAGACCCAGTACTTC. The J gene is TRBJ2-5, the V gene TRBV12-3 or TRBV12-4; tentative D call: TRBD2 (7 bases). The germline V and J ends were trimmed by 2 bases and 2 bases, with 15 bases remaining between them. This CDR3 comprises 16 residues.

This clonotype was seen a few times. V gene TRBV29-1 combines with J gene TRBJ2-7; D might be TRBD1 or TRBD2, each matching 5 bases. Germline V gene data show CDR1 as SQVTM and CDR2 as ANQGSEA. Trimming removed 6 bases from V and 3 bases from J, with 9 bases in between. CDR3 length equals 11 residues. CDR3 nucleotides: TGCAGCGTCGGGGCGAACTACGAGCAGTACTTC. It specifies CSVGANYEQYF.

The rearrangement links TRBV2 to TRBJ1-2; D not certain. Germline V gene lookup returns CDR1 SNHLY and CDR2 FYNNEI. CDR3 length: 12 residues. V was clipped by 2 bases and J by 7 bases, with 8 bases between them. In nucleotides, the CDR3 is TGTGCCAGCAGTGAACTAATAGCTGGCTACACCTTC. This codes for CASSELIAGYTF.

The chain joins TRBV28 to TRBJ2-7, with 10 bases fitting TRBD2. The CDR3 extends over 20 amino acids. CDR1 is MDHEN and CDR2 is SYDVKM in the germline V gene. Trimming at V came to 4 bases and at J to 1 base, leaving 19 bases not matched to a gene. CDR3 nucleotides: TGTGCCAGCAGTTCCTTTTTTCCCCTCCTAACTAGCGGGGAATCCTACGAGCAGTACTTC. Translated, it gives CASSSFFPLLTSGESYEQYF.

This chain joins TRBV2 and TRBJ2-7, with D perhaps matching TRBD2 (5 bases). The V end was cut by 11 bases, the J end by 2 bases, with 16 bases between. This CDR3 contains 13 residues. Germline CDR1 SNHLY, CDR2 FYNNEI. CDR3 loop: CAVPDLTTYEQYF. DNA for the CDR3: TGTGCCGTCCCGGACTTAACTACCTACGAGCAGTACTTC.

This chain uses TRBV13 with TRBJ1-1; 8 nucleotides match TRBD1. Unmatched junction bases numbered 7, after V lost 4 bases and J lost 0 bases. This CDR3 contains 16 residues. Germline V CDR1 and CDR2: PRHDT, FYEKMQ (reference sequence). The CDR3 region has the DNA TGTGCCAGCAGCTCGACCACGGACAGGGTGAACACTGAAGCTTTCTTT. Its protein is CASSSTTDRVNTEAFF.

This sequence joins TRBV9 and TRBJ1-1, with D perhaps TRBD1 (6 bases). Germline CDR1 reads SGDLS; CDR2 reads YYNGEE. V lost 0 bases to trimming and J lost 3 bases, with 15 bases between them. CDR3 size: 16 residues. The CDR3 DNA reads TGTGCCAGCAGCGTAGGGCAGGGGATCGTGGACACTGAAGCTTTCTTT. Its translation is CASSVGQGIVDTEAFF. Full variable domain (outside the CDR3, taken from reference TRBV9 and TRBJ1-1): DSGVTQTPKHLITATGQRVTLRCSPRSGDLSVYWYQQSLDQGLQFLIQYYNGEERAKGNILERFSAQQFPDLHSELNLSSLELGDSALYFCASSVGQGIVDTEAFFGQGTRLTVV.

This sequence joins TRBV4-1 and TRBJ2-6; D is perhaps TRBD2 (6 bases). Germline V gene data show CDR1 as MGHRA and CDR2 as YSYEKL. V lost 5 bases to trimming and J lost 1 base, with 9 bases between them. CDR3 length: 15 residues. CDR3 residues: CASSGGASGANVLTF. The CDR3 DNA sequence: TGCGCCAGCAGCGGAGGGGCATCTGGGGCCAACGTCCTGACTTTC.

The chain has TRBV13 and TRBJ2-4, with 14 nucleotides matching TRBD2. This CDR3 is built from 17 residues. The germline V gene has CDR1 PRHDT and CDR2 FYEKMQ (reference sequence). Trimming at V came to 5 bases and at J to 0 bases, leaving 3 bases not matched to a gene. The CDR3 sequence: CASSGTSGGLAKNIQYF. In DNA, the CDR3 is TGTGCCAGCAGCGGGACTAGCGGGGGACTAGCCAAAAACATTCAGTACTTC.

This chain links TRBV27 with TRBJ1-1, with D uncertain. The ends were cut back, 5 bases at V and 6 bases at J, with 10 bases in the middle. The CDR3 has 12 amino acids. CDR1 MNHEY and CDR2 SMNVEV come from the germline V gene (reference sequence). The DNA for the CDR3 is TGTGCCAGCAGTCCCCTCGGGGCTGAAGCTTTCTTT. Protein product: CASSPLGAEAFF.